This T cell receptor beta chain was sequenced for a study of human T cells and chemical hapten exposure (dated by TCRdb to the early 2020s). In terms of the full investigation: For sensitization, 2% DPC in acetone was applied to a 2 cm by 2 cm area of upper inner arm skin. Libraries were combined into a pool for sequencing, and differences in TCR yield between samples came mainly from small differences in library volumes within the pool. Alopecia areata with under or over 50% scalp involvement, alopecia totalis and alopecia universalis were represented in the patient cohort, which was mostly female. Blood for TCR sequencing was provided by twenty-nine alopecia patients at one to four time points (pre-sensitization, 2, 6 and 24 weeks). Throughout the study period of around 25 weeks, patients also received therapeutic DPC doses to the scalp every week. Blood samples were taken from patients before sensitization (week 0) and at 2, 6 and about 24 weeks after DPC sensitization. Peripheral blood TCR repertoire changes were tracked in vivo in alopecia patients during primary and secondary sensitization to the hapten diphenylcyclopropenone (DPC). Patch testing was performed on the upper back with Finn chambers containing 0.01% DPC, and the patch tests were scored after 6 days according to International Contact Dermatitis Research Group standards. Summary of the overall study and its limitations: Repeated subsampling changed both the strength of the expansion versus patch-test correlation and the threshold at which the correlation became significant. No change with DPC sensitization was found in the number of TCRs above 1 in 1000 frequency, and no evidence of global repertoire structure alterations was found. Patch test score was positively correlated with the number of PT1 expanded TCRs, with significance at thresholds 8, 16 and 32 but not at 4. Significantly more large CDR3 similarity clusters were formed by expanded TCRs than by pre-sensitization or healthy control sets, consistent with antigen-driven responses. Because all patients had alopecia, a presumed autoimmune disease, the immune response of the patients might differ from that of healthy individuals.

Libraries came from RACE. The data were produced on a NextSeq 500. During library preparation, unique molecular identifiers were attached to individual cDNA molecules so that TCRs could be counted in a quantitative, reproducible way. For every blood RNA sample, sequencing covered both the TCR alpha and TCR beta chains. In the original analysis: The median number of TCRs per sample was some 100,000, ranging from about 23,224 to 690,600. V, J and CDR3 annotation of the TCR reads was performed with the Decombinator software suite. For the PS versus PT1 abundance plots, all samples were subsampled to the same number of TCRs (28,000). TCRs were defined as expanded if absent before sensitization and observed at least eight times at the 2-week time point. TCRdb trimmed the raw reads at Q25, called clones with MiXCR and kept productive beta chains. Identical CDR3 protein sequences are pooled into one entry, listed with their most common genes and DNA. In this record, the V and J calls reflect TCRdb's handling and not the investigators' own analysis. The sample contains fewer than 300,000 distinct CDR3 sequences, approximately 8% of them found a single time. The ten largest account for 1.2% of the sample.

V is trimmed back by 2 bases and J by 1 base, and the junction contains 5 bases that no gene match accounts for. From cysteine to phenylalanine, the CDR3 is 17 amino acids long. The sequence is cut down to CDR3 DNA, 51 bases in frame from base 1. CDR1 and CDR2, looked up from the germline V gene, are WSHSY and SAAADI. With respect to this clonotype: Its cognate antigen has yet to be identified. The record has no base qualities; no much larger clone is one base away.

This specimen's time point label, interpreted: pre-sensitization, week 0. This specimen's treatment or condition label, interpreted: therapeutic diphenylcyclopropenone sensitization with weekly scalp DPC. At each patch-test visit, blood was drawn before the patch test was applied. Eligible patients were aged 18 to 70, diagnosed with alopecia, deemed suitable for DPC therapy, and excluded if pregnant. Total RNA was extracted from unfractionated whole blood collected in Tempus Blood RNA tubes. The rearrangement joined TRBV10-2 to TRBJ2-6; 7 middle bases align to TRBD1. The sequence was obtained from a man between 18 and 29 years old with alopecia areata. Some clones in this sample may be carry-over from other donors' samples. This material consisted of whole blood, taken in connection with sensitization to the hapten diphenylcyclopropenone (DPC). CDR3 reads: CASSENGRGSGANVLTF. The nucleotide sequence is given as TGCGCCAGCAGTGAGAATGGCAGGGGGTCTGGGGCCAACGTCCTGACTTTC.